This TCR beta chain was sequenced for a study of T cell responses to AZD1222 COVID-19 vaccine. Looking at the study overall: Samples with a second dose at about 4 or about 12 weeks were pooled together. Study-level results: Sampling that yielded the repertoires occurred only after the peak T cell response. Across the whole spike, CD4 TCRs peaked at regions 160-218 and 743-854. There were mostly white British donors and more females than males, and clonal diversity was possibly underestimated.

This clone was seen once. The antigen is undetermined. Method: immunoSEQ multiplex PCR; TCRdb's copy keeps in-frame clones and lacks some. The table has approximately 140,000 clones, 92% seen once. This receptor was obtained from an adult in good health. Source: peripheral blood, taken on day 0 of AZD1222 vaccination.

The CDR3 DNA reads TGCGCCAGCAGCTTGGTGTCCGGGGAGCTGTTTTTT. The encoded protein is CASSLVSGELFF. The chain is built from TRBV5-1 and TRBJ2-2; no reliable D call. The CDR3 contains 12 residues. Germline CDR1 and CDR2: SGHRS and YFSETQ. With 0 bases removed from V and 6 bases from J, the gap between germline ends came to 3 bases.